The text below deals with one TCR beta chain. Its target is not known. Method: immunoSEQ multiplex PCR; TCRdb's copy keeps in-frame clones and lacks some. The repertoire includes millions of clones, approximately 90% of them detected once, and around 0.14% sits in the top ten. V lost 5 bases, J lost 4 bases, and 9 bases stayed unmatched. Germline V gene data show CDR1 as SGHAT and CDR2 as FQNNGV. This CDR3 is built from 15 residues. This specimen belongs to a study of shared clonotypes between healthy human individuals. Study observations and caveats: Compared with clonotypes that all four donors shared, non-shared clonotypes had lower generation probabilities.

This TCR came from a man younger than 30 in good health. The sample consisted of naive CD4+ T cells sorted from blood. Subset defined: CD45RA+ positively selected. The rearrangement joins TRBV11-2 to TRBJ1-1, with 8 bases fitting TRBD1. The CDR3 DNA is TGTGCCAGCAGCCTTTTTGGACAGGGAGGCACTGAAGCTTTCTTT. Translated: CASSLFGQGGTEAFF.